The text below deals with one T cell receptor (beta chain). The method was immunoSEQ multiplex PCR; TCRdb's version includes in-frame clones alone and lacks a portion of them. This sample has some 160,000 clones, with approximately 79% found just once. This sample stems from a study of blood T cell repertoires in COVID-19. About the study: Each recovered donor of Cohort 3 presented with two negative PCRs, clearance, or symptom resolution. From T cells, B-cell-depleted T cells, or PBMCs came the material, which was cDNA or gDNA.

V was clipped by 4 bases and J by 0 bases, with 13 bases between them. The length of the CDR3 is 16 residues. Germline CDR1 and CDR2: KGHSH and LQKENI. The sequenced sample was PBMCs or T cells enriched from blood (not recorded which). The genes are TRBV18 and TRBJ1-3; a possible D gene is TRBD1 (6 bases). This sequence originates from a woman in her 70s in a cohort exposed to, infected with or recovered from COVID-19 (not recorded which). The CDR3 sequence: CASSLQGRGSGNTIYF. CDR3 bases: TGTGCCAGCTCACTTCAGGGCAGGGGCTCTGGAAACACCATATATTTT.